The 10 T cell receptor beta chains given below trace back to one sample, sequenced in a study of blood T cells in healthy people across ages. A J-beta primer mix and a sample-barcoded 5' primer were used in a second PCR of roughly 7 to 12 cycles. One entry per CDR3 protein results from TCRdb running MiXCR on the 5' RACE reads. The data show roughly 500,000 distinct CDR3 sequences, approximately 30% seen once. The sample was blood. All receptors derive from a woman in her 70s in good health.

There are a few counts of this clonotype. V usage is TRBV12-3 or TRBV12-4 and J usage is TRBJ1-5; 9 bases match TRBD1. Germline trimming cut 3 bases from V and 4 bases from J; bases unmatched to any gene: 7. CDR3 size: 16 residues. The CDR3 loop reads CASSLGTGSGNQPQHF. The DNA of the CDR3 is TGTGCCAGCAGTTTGGGGACAGGGTCAGGAAATCAGCCCCAGCATTTT.

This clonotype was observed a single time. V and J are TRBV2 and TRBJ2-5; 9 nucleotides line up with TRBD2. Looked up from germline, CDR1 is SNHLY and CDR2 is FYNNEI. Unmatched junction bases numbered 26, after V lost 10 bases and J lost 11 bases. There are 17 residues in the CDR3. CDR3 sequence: CANILGLGSGGLGEQYF. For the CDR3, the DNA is TGTGCCAACATTCTCGGTTTAGGTAGCGGGGGTCTCGGAGAGCAGTACTTC.

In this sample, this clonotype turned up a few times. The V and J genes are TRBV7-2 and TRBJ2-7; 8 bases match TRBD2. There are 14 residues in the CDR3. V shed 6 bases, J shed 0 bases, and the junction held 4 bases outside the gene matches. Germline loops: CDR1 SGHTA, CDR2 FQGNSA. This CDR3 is CASSHGLASYEQYF. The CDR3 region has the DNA TGTGCCAGCAGTCACGGACTAGCCTCCTACGAGCAGTACTTC.

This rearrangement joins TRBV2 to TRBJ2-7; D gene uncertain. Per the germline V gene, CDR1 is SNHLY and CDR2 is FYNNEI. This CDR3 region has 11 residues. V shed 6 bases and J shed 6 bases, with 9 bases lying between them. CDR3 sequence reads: CASSARSEQYF. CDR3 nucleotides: TGTGCCAGCAGCGCCCGGAGCGAGCAGTACTTC.

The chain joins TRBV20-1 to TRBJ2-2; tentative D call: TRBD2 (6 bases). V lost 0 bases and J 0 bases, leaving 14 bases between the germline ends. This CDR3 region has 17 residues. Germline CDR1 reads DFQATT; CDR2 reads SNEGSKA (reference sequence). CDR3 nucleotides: TGCAGTGCTAGAGATCAACTAGCAGGCGCGAACACCGGGGAGCTGTTTTTT. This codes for CSARDQLAGANTGELFF.

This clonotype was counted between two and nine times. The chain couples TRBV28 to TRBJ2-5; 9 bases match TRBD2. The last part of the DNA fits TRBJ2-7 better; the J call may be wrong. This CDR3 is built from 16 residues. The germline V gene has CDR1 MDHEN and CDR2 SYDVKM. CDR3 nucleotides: TGTGCCAGCAGCCCTACCGGACTAGCGCAAACCTACGAGCAGTACTTC. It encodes CASSPTGLAQTYEQYF.

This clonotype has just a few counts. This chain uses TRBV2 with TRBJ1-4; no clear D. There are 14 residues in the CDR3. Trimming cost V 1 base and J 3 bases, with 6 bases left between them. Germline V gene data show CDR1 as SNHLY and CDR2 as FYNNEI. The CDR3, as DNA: TGTGCCAGCAGTGAAGTTATGGCTAATGAAAAACTGTTTTTT. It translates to CASSEVMANEKLFF. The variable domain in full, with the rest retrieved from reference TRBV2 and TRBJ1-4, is EPEVTQTPSHQVTQMGQEVILRCVPISNHLYFYWYRQILGQKVEFLVSFYNNEISEKSEIFDDQFSVERPDGSNFTLKIRSTKLEDSAMYFCASSEVMANEKLFFGSGTQLSVL.

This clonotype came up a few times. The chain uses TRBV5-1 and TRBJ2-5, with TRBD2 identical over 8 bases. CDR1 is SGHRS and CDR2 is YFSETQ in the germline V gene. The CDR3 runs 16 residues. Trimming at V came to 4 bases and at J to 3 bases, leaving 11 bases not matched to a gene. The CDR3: CASSPQGNSGEETQYF. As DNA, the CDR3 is TGCGCCAGCAGCCCCCAGGGAAATAGCGGGGAAGAGACCCAGTACTTC.

DNA of the CDR3: TGCGCCAGCAGCAAGGGACAGGGGGTCGGGAATGAAAAACTGTTTTTT. Translation gives CASSKGQGVGNEKLFF. The chain employs TRBV4-1 and TRBJ1-4; 11 bases are a match to TRBD1. This CDR3 spans 16 amino acids. Germline CDR1 reads MGHRA; CDR2 reads YSYEKL. J was trimmed by 5 bases and V by 5 bases; bases with no gene match: 7.

The CDR3, as DNA: TGTGCCAGCATCAAAGGGACTCTCACAGATACGCAGTATTTT. The encoded protein is CASIKGTLTDTQYF. The chain has TRBV7-2 and TRBJ2-3; D perhaps matches TRBD2 (6 bases). CDR3 length equals 14 residues. Trimming took off 7 bases at V and 2 bases at J, with 13 bases between the two ends. Germline V gene sequence: CDR1 SGHTA, CDR2 FQGNSA.